These 20 T cell receptor beta chains were all obtained from the same sample, sequenced in a study of long-term antiretroviral therapy in people with HIV. Researchers report immunoSEQ v3.0 was run at survey level. TCRdb's table, derived via immunoSEQ multiplex PCR, lists solely in-frame clones and lacks some. The sample holds 20,000 to 25,000 clones, 60% to 80% seen once. Sequencing was performed on unsorted PBMCs, taken around 21 months before starting antiretroviral therapy. The origin of the receptors is a middle-aged woman with HIV.

The V gene is TRBV5-1, the J gene TRBJ2-6; 10 bases match TRBD1. In germline, CDR1 is SGHRS, CDR2 YFSETQ. V gave up 3 bases and J gave up 0 bases; unmatched junction bases: 3. The CDR3 has 17 amino acids. The CDR3 region is CASSSGTGVSGANVLTF. The CDR3 DNA is TGCGCCAGCAGCTCCGGGACAGGGGTCTCTGGGGCCAACGTCCTGACTTTC.

The table lists this clone with a count of one. V gene TRBV5-1 combines with J gene TRBJ2-5; 9 bases align to TRBD2. CDR1 is SGHRS, CDR2 YFSETQ, per germline. The CDR3 runs 14 residues. Trimming removed 0 bases from V and 4 bases from J; junction bases left unmatched: 1. Written as DNA, the CDR3 is TGCGCCAGCAGCTTGGCGACTAGCGGAGAGACCCAGTACTTC. Translating it yields CASSLATSGETQYF.

The CDR3 protein is CASSRNRDEQYF. The CDR3 DNA is TGTGCCAGCAGCAGGAACAGGGACGAGCAGTACTTC. The chain recombines TRBV11-2 with TRBJ2-7, with D possibly TRBD1 on 6 matching bases. V shed 5 bases and J shed 5 bases, with 10 bases lying between them. Germline V gene lookup returns CDR1 SGHAT and CDR2 FQNNGV. The CDR3 has 12 amino acids.

CDR3 DNA: TGTGCCTCGGCCCGGGGGGGTTCGCGTGAAAAACTGTTTTTT. Amino acid sequence: CASARGGSREKLFF. The chain carries TRBV30 and TRBJ1-4, with D possibly TRBD1 on 5 matching bases. With 7 bases removed from V and 7 bases from J, the gap between germline ends came to 19 bases. The CDR3 is 14 amino acids. Germline V lookup: CDR1 GTSNPN, CDR2 SVGIG (reference sequence).

Sample share makes this clone medium-sized (0.01 to 0.1%). V gene TRBV7-9 combines with J gene TRBJ2-3, with 7 bases lining up with TRBD2. The germline V gene has CDR1 SEHNR and CDR2 FQNEAQ (reference sequence). CDR3 length equals 17 residues. V lost 7 bases and J lost 3; bases outside the gene matches: 16. In nucleotides, the CDR3 is TGTGCCAGCACCGTTTGGGGGGAGGGCCTCGAGACAGATACGCAGTATTTT. Amino acid sequence: CASTVWGEGLETDTQYF.

V and J are TRBV11-3 and TRBJ1-1; TRBD1 might be the D (5 bases). CDR1 is SGHNT and CDR2 is YENEEA in the germline V gene. Trimming shortened V by 4 bases and J by 0 bases, and 9 bases separated the two germline ends. The CDR3 contains 14 residues. This chain's CDR3 is CASSSGRMNTEAFF. In DNA form, the CDR3 reads TGTGCCAGCAGCTCGGGACGGATGAACACTGAAGCTTTCTTT.

This rearrangement joins TRBV4-2 to TRBJ1-5; 7 bases match TRBD1. CDR1 and CDR2 (germline): LGHNA, YNFKEQ. J was trimmed by 6 bases and V by 4 bases; bases with no gene match: 6. CDR3 length equals 14 residues. The CDR3 reads CASSRTGEGQPQHF. In DNA form, the CDR3 reads TGTGCCAGCAGCCGTACAGGGGAGGGTCAGCCCCAGCATTTT.

V usage is TRBV5-6 and J usage is TRBJ1-1; 8 nucleotides align to TRBD1. Germline V lookup: CDR1 SGHDT, CDR2 YYEEEE. Trimming removed 4 bases from V and 7 bases from J; junction bases left unmatched: 3. This CDR3 region has 12 residues. The CDR3 bases are TGTGCCAGCAGCCCCGGGACAGGTGAAGCTTTCTTT. The encoded protein is CASSPGTGEAFF.

The rearrangement joins TRBV5-1 to TRBJ2-1; 9 nucleotides align to TRBD2. CDR1 and CDR2 (germline): SGHRS, YFSETQ. The CDR3 is 16 amino acids. V shed 4 bases, J shed 9 bases, and the junction held 14 bases outside the gene matches. Written as DNA, the CDR3 is TGCGCCAGCAGCCCGGCGGCGGGAGGGGACGGTGGTGAGCAGTTCTTC. Translation: CASSPAAGGDGGEQFF. The complete variable domain, with remaining parts taken from reference TRBV5-1 and TRBJ2-1, reads KAGVTQTPRYLIKTRGQQVTLSCSPISGHRSVSWYQQTPGQGLQFLFEYFSETQRNKGNFPGRFSGRQFSNSRSEMNVSTLELGDSALYLCASSPAAGGDGGEQFFGPGTRLTVL.

A single count supports this clone. The rearrangement links TRBV5-1 to TRBJ1-1; 7 bases map to TRBD1. Germline lookup yields CDR1 SGHRS and CDR2 YFSETQ. V gave up 3 bases and J gave up 4 bases; unmatched junction bases: 3. CDR3 length equals 13 residues. The CDR3 protein is CASSSGQITEAFF. CDR3 nucleotide sequence: TGCGCCAGCAGCTCGGGACAGATCACTGAAGCTTTCTTT.

The gene calls are TRBV2 and TRBJ1-5, with 8 bases lining up with TRBD1. This CDR3 spans 16 amino acids. The trim removed 6 bases at V and 4 bases at J, leaving 11 bases unmatched. CDR1 and CDR2 (germline): SNHLY, FYNNEI. The DNA for the CDR3 is TGTGCCAGCAGCCCGAGACGGGACAGGAATAATCAGCCCCAGCATTTT. This codes for CASSPRRDRNNQPQHF.

This clone was observed a handful of times. This chain uses TRBV2 with TRBJ2-7; D assignment may be TRBD1 or TRBD2 (5 bases each). There are 14 residues in the CDR3. Germline CDR1 and CDR2: SNHLY and FYNNEI. Trimming removed 7 bases from V and 2 bases from J, with 15 bases in between. CDR3 residues: CASKRYGTPYEQYF. CDR3 in DNA: TGTGCCAGCAAAAGATACGGGACGCCCTACGAGCAGTACTTC.

Only a few counts were recorded for this clone. This rearrangement joins TRBV29-1 to TRBJ2-7; TRBD1 matches at 9 bases. V dropped 4 bases and J dropped 3; count of bases not matched to a gene: 1. This CDR3 has 12 residues. CDR1 and CDR2 (germline): SQVTM, ANQGSEA. The CDR3 nucleotides are TGCAGCGTTGTGACAGGGGGCTACGAGCAGTACTTC. Protein sequence: CSVVTGGYEQYF.

The chain recombines TRBV7-9 with TRBJ2-1; 11 bases map to TRBD2. V shed 5 bases and J 5 bases; nucleotides not matched to a gene: 5. Germline V lookup: CDR1 SEHNR, CDR2 FQNEAQ (reference sequence). This CDR3 spans 15 amino acids. CDR3 in DNA: TGTGCCAGCAGCCGCACTAGCGGGAGAGACAATGAGCAGTTCTTC. It is translated as CASSRTSGRDNEQFF.

The table lists this clone with a few counts. The V gene is TRBV25-1, the J gene TRBJ1-2, with TRBD1 matching 7 bases. V lost 6 bases and J lost 5; bases outside the gene matches: 6. Germline V gives CDR1 MGHDK, CDR2 SYGVNS. CDR3 length equals 13 residues. The CDR3 DNA sequence: TGTGCCAGCAGCAGCACAGGGGAATATGGCTACACCTTC. It yields the protein CASSSTGEYGYTF.

J is TRBJ1-1 and V is TRBV19; D is undetermined. CDR1 and CDR2 (germline): LNHDA, SQIVND (reference sequence). This CDR3 comprises 14 residues. The V and J ends lost 5 bases and 1 base respectively, with 11 bases between them. In DNA, the CDR3 is TGTGCCAGTAGTTTCTACTTAGAGAACACTGAAGCTTTCTTT. The encoded protein is CASSFYLENTEAFF.

The rearrangement uses TRBV9 and TRBJ2-3, with TRBD2 matching over 10 bases. The CDR3 totals 16 residues. Germline V gives CDR1 SGDLS, CDR2 YYNGEE. V shed 4 bases and J 2 bases; nucleotides not matched to a gene: 7. CDR3 nucleotides: TGTGCCAGCAGCCCAGGACTAGCGGCTAACACAGATACGCAGTATTTT. Its translation: CASSPGLAANTDTQYF.

The chain is built from TRBV27 and TRBJ2-5; D gene uncertain. V was trimmed by 5 bases and J by 0 bases, leaving 13 bases between them. Germline V gene sequence: CDR1 MNHEY, CDR2 SMNVEV (reference sequence). There are 15 residues in the CDR3. The CDR3, as DNA: TGTGCCAGCAGTCCAGGATTTTTGTACCAAGAGACCCAGTACTTC. Translated: CASSPGFLYQETQYF.

This clone was seen only a few times. This chain links TRBV5-1 with TRBJ1-6; 7 bases fit TRBD1. Germline-derived CDR1 and CDR2 are SGHRS and YFSETQ. This CDR3 is 15 amino acids long. With 7 bases clipped from V and 7 bases from J, the junction kept 11 bases outside the gene matches. In nucleotides, the CDR3 is TGCGCCAGCTGGCCCGGGACAGCAGGGAATTCACCCCTCCACTTT. This encodes CASWPGTAGNSPLHF.

The J gene is TRBJ2-1, the V gene TRBV30; D not certain. CDR1 and CDR2 from the germline V gene are GTSNPN and SVGIG (reference sequence). This CDR3 spans 14 amino acids. Trimming pared 0 bases from V and 7 bases from J, leaving 13 bases between. This chain's CDR3 is CAWSVQSSRNEQFF. The CDR3 DNA is TGTGCCTGGAGTGTACAGAGTAGCAGAAATGAGCAGTTCTTC.